This T cell receptor beta chain was sequenced for a study of blood T cell repertoires in COVID-19. Study background: Sources were T cells, B-cell-depleted T cells, or PBMCs; the material itself was cDNA or gDNA.

Deletions cut 0 bases from V and 4 bases from J, with 11 bases between. Germline CDR1 is KGHSH and CDR2 is LQKENI. CDR3 length: 15 amino acids. Categorization into cohorts depended on clinical history that participants reported. TCRdb's copy holds only in-frame clones and misses some; the assay was immunoSEQ multiplex PCR. The profile shows roughly 140,000 clones, over 80% of them singletons. The chain links TRBV18 to TRBJ2-3, with D unclear. The sample consisted of PBMCs or T cells enriched from blood (not recorded which). The TCR originated in a woman aged 45-59 years who had been exposed to COVID-19. CDR3 region: CASSPPVRNPDTQYF. The CDR3 DNA reads TGTGCCAGCTCACCACCGGTCAGGAACCCAGATACGCAGTATTTT. The full variable domain, its missing parts supplied by reference TRBV18 and TRBJ2-3, is NAGVMQNPRHLVRRRGQEARLRCSPMKGHSHVYWYRQLPEEGLKFMVYLQKENIIDESGMPKERFSAEFPKEGPSILRIQQVVRGDSAAYFCASSPPVRNPDTQYFGPGTRLTVL.